The next 16 T cell receptor beta chains were all read from a single sample in a study of T-cell reconstitution after alpha-beta-depleted transplantation in children. As it was prepared, the TCRbeta library received unique molecular identifiers. TCRdb recomputed calls from the PCR reads with MiXCR, one row per CDR3 protein. The repertoire has hundreds of thousands of distinct CDR3 sequences, under 15% of them found once; the top ten carry around 5.8%. This specimen was PBMCs from the stem cell graft donor, taken from the stem cell graft. The receptors shown here come from a human donor who donated a stem cell graft to a child with combined immunodeficiency.

This clonotype occurred a few times. This rearrangement joins TRBV12-5 to TRBJ2-1; D possibly corresponds to TRBD1 (5 bases). Per the germline V gene, CDR1 is LGHNT and CDR2 is FRNRAP. The CDR3 length is 17 residues. V was trimmed by 1 base and J by 6 bases, leaving 19 bases between them. CDR3 sequence (DNA): TGTGCTAGTGGTTTGGCCCTTGGCCTAGGGGCGGCCAATGAGCAGTTCTTC. This encodes CASGLALGLGAANEQFF.

This chain links TRBV9 with TRBJ1-3; no firm D call. The V end lost 4 bases, the J end lost 0 bases, and 11 bases lay between the germline ends. Germline V lookup: CDR1 SGDLS, CDR2 YYNGEE. The CDR3 runs 15 residues. The CDR3 DNA is TGTGCCAGCAGCTATGACGGATACTCTGGAAACACCATATATTTT. Residues: CASSYDGYSGNTIYF.

In its sample, this clonotype was seen a few times. The V call is TRBV7-8, the J call TRBJ2-1; D gene uncertain. This CDR3 spans 17 amino acids. From germline, CDR1 is SGHVS and CDR2 FQNEAQ. Deletions cut 1 base from V and 5 bases from J, with 18 bases between. CDR3 region: CASSLGGRAAYNNEQFF. The CDR3, as DNA: TGTGCCAGCAGCTTAGGGGGAAGGGCCGCCTATAACAATGAGCAGTTCTTC.

The rearrangement joins TRBV11-2 to TRBJ2-1; 9 positions agree with TRBD1. CDR3 length: 16 residues. The V gene's germline CDR1 is SGHAT and CDR2 FQNNGV. V lost 5 bases and J lost 2; bases outside the gene matches: 7. The CDR3 protein is CASSRAGTGPYNEQFF. In DNA, the CDR3 is TGTGCCAGCAGCCGGGCCGGGACAGGGCCCTACAATGAGCAGTTCTTC.

The gene calls are TRBV30 and TRBJ1-4; weak D call: TRBD1 (5 bases). Per the germline V gene, CDR1 is GTSNPN and CDR2 is SVGIG (reference sequence). This CDR3 spans 12 amino acids. V was shortened by 5 bases and J by 5 bases, with 9 bases between the two germline ends. In DNA form, the CDR3 reads TGTGCCTGGGGGACCCGAAATGAAAAACTGTTTTTT. It encodes CAWGTRNEKLFF.

This clonotype was detected only a few times. J is TRBJ2-7 and V is TRBV3-1; D not certain. Trimming left V 0 bases short and J 6 bases short, with 9 bases between. This CDR3 comprises 13 residues. Per germline, CDR1 LGHDT and CDR2 YNNKEL (reference sequence). Here the CDR3 DNA reads TGTGCCAGCAGCCAAGATAGTTTTCGCGAGCAGTACTTC. Protein product: CASSQDSFREQYF.

The table lists this clonotype with many counts. The chain links TRBV12-3 or TRBV12-4 to TRBJ1-6, with 7 bases that match TRBD1. The CDR3 runs to 15 residues. With 3 bases clipped from V and 4 bases from J, the junction kept 3 bases outside the gene matches. CDR3 amino acids: CASSFGRGYNSPLHF. The CDR3 nucleotides are TGTGCCAGCAGTTTCGGCAGGGGGTATAATTCACCCCTCCACTTT.

Points on this clonotype: The CDR3 carries no conserved terminal phenylalanine or tryptophan, so it likely arises from a read error. The chain joins TRBV20-1 to TRBJ1-6; D gene ambiguous. The CDR3 has 15 residues. The germline V and J ends were trimmed by 5 bases and 8 bases, with 19 bases remaining between them. Per germline, CDR1 DFQATT and CDR2 SNEGSKA (reference sequence). The chain's CDR3 is CSADERGKIDSPLHV. Written as DNA, the CDR3 is TGCAGTGCTGACGAGCGGGGAAAGATAGATTCACCCCTCCACGTT.

There are many counts of this clonotype. DNA of the CDR3: TGTGCCAGCAGCGTAGGGCCAGGGAACACTGAAGCTTTCTTT. Its translation is CASSVGPGNTEAFF. This rearrangement joins TRBV9 to TRBJ1-1; no clear D. V was shortened by 0 bases and J by 1 base, with 7 bases between the two germline ends. CDR1 and CDR2 from the germline V gene are SGDLS and YYNGEE. The CDR3 has 14 amino acids.

The genes are TRBV20-1 and TRBJ1-4, with D hard to call. From germline, CDR1 is DFQATT and CDR2 SNEGSKA (reference sequence). This CDR3 is 14 amino acids long. V lost 0 bases to trimming and J lost 6 bases, with 11 bases between them. The CDR3 bases are TGCAGTGCTAGAGATGCGCGGTTAGATGAAAAACTGTTTTTT. Protein sequence: CSARDARLDEKLFF.

In its sample, this clonotype was seen a few times. The rearrangement uses TRBV20-1 and TRBJ2-7; D gene ambiguous. Per germline, CDR1 DFQATT and CDR2 SNEGSKA (reference sequence). Trimming shortened V by 0 bases and J by 7 bases, and 10 bases separated the two germline ends. The CDR3 runs to 12 residues. The CDR3 reads CSARDLVGEQYF. CDR3 nucleotide sequence: TGCAGTGCTAGAGATCTCGTGGGGGAGCAGTACTTC.

The chain joins TRBV18 to TRBJ1-6; 9 bases are shared with TRBD1. The CDR3 length is 17 residues. The V and J ends lost 3 bases and 5 bases, in that order; junction bases with no gene match: 8. The germline V gene encodes CDR1 KGHSH and CDR2 LQKENI. In DNA form, the CDR3 reads TGTGCCAGCTCACCCCGGTTGGGACAGGGTAATAATTCACCCCTCCACTTT. Encoded protein: CASSPRLGQGNNSPLHF.

As for this clonotype: Just one base apart from a much larger clone, this may be a read error. The genes are TRBV12-3 or TRBV12-4 and TRBJ2-3; D is perhaps TRBD1 or TRBD2 (5 bases each). The length of the CDR3 is 14 residues. Trimming left V 6 bases short and J 3 bases short, with 13 bases between. The CDR3 here is CASRYEGLTDTQYF. CDR3 nucleotide sequence: TGTGCCAGCAGATACGAGGGGTTGACAGATACGCAGTATTTT.

This clonotype was detected only a few times. The chain is built from TRBV6-1 and TRBJ2-1; tentatively, D is TRBD1 or TRBD2 (6 bases each). Trimming cost V 1 base and J 2 bases, with 21 bases left between them. The germline CDR1 and CDR2 sequences are MNHNS and SASEGT. The CDR3 has 19 amino acids. CDR3 loop: CASSEDPISGANAYNEQFF. The CDR3, as DNA: TGTGCCAGCAGTGAAGACCCAATCTCGGGGGCCAACGCCTACAATGAGCAGTTCTTC.

This clonotype was seen ten or more times. The rearrangement uses TRBV11-2 and TRBJ2-3; 9 nucleotides line up with TRBD2. The CDR3 spans 16 residues. Per germline, CDR1 SGHAT and CDR2 FQNNGV. After removal of 6 bases from V and 2 bases from J, the junction contained 9 bases not matched to a gene. The DNA for the CDR3 is TGTGCCAGCAGTAAATTAGCGGGAGCCCTCACAGATACGCAGTATTTT. Translating gives CASSKLAGALTDTQYF.

This clonotype was recorded a few times. The V call is TRBV29-1, the J call TRBJ1-2, with a tentative D call TRBD1 (6 bases). This CDR3 has 16 amino acids. Germline V gene lookup returns CDR1 SQVTM and CDR2 ANQGSEA. Trimming cost V 0 bases and J 5 bases, with 19 bases left between them. The CDR3 loop is CSVEDQGGPGAYGYTF. CDR3 DNA sequence: TGCAGCGTTGAAGATCAAGGGGGACCCGGGGCTTATGGCTACACCTTC.